Here is one TCR beta chain with its context. The sample belongs to a study of cytomegalovirus exposure and HLA in healthy donors. The PCR employed 60 Vbeta primers together with 13 Jbeta primers. The protocol was immunoSEQ multiplex PCR, while the TCRdb copy is restricted to in-frame clones and leaves out a portion. The data hold fewer than 250,000 clones, with 75% to 85% observed a single time. CDR3 length: 15 amino acids. The germline gives CDR1 KGHSH, CDR2 LQKENI. Trimming shortened V by 4 bases and J by 1 base, and 8 bases separated the two germline ends. Source material: PBMCs. The sequence was obtained from a girl between 10 and 17 years old in good health and CMV-seronegative. The chain links TRBV18 to TRBJ2-6; D gene uncertain. In DNA form, the CDR3 reads TGTGCCAGCTCACAACAGCAATCTGGGGCCAACGTCCTGACTTTC. Translated: CASSQQQSGANVLTF.